Below, one T cell receptor (beta chain) is given with its context. Its antigen is still unknown. The CDR3 consists of 14 residues. Trimming removed 1 base at V and 2 bases at J, with 7 bases between. The germline gives CDR1 SGHTA, CDR2 FQGTGA. Vbeta (60) and Jbeta (13) primers were used in the PCR. Per the original methods: As a later analysis found, there were 60 million to 90 million unique TCR beta chains, of which roughly 11 million were shared. The data were produced by immunoSEQ multiplex PCR, yet TCRdb's version contains in-frame clones alone and is incomplete. V and J calls and clone size are those listed in that table; D and trimming were worked out from the DNA. Among 110,000 to 150,000 clones listed, around a tenth were seen once. These data are taken from a study of cytomegalovirus exposure and HLA in healthy donors. Study-level results: Highly shared variants forming one cluster were likely a sequencing artifact. Researchers reported in a later analysis that a missense DCLRE1C variant was tied to TCR beta V- and J-gene trimming.

This clonotype originated in a man in his fifties or sixties in good health and CMV-seronegative. This rearrangement joins TRBV7-3 to TRBJ2-3, with D unclear. Material: PBMCs. The CDR3 spells CASSLRDLTDTQYF. The CDR3 coding sequence is TGTGCCAGCAGCTTAAGAGATCTCACAGATACGCAGTATTTT.